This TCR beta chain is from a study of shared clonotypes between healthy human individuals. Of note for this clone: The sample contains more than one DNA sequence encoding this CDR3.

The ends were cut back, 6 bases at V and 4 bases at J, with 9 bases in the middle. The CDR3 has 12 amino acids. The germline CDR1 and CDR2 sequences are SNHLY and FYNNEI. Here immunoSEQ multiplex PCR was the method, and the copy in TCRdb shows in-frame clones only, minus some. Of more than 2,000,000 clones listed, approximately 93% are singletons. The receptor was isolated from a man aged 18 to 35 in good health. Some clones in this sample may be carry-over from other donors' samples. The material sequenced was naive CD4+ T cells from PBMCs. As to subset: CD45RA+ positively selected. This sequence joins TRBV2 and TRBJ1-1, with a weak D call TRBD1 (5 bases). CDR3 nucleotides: TGTGCCAGCAGGGGGGATAGCACTGAAGCTTTCTTT. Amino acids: CASRGDSTEAFF.